The entry below describes one TCR beta chain. TCRdb's table, derived via immunoSEQ multiplex PCR, lists solely in-frame clones and lacks some. Seen here are approximately 81,000 clones, around 94% observed once, and the top ten hold 4.5% to 6%. The data are from a study of control samples from healthy donors and cancer patients. The CDR3 covers 13 residues. Germline lookup yields CDR1 MNHEY and CDR2 SVGAGI. V gave up 6 bases and J gave up 0 bases; unmatched junction bases: 1. This TCR was recovered from a young woman in good health. The chain joins TRBV6-5 to TRBJ2-7; TRBD2 matches at 8 bases. The sample consisted of blood. The CDR3 here is CASRTSVSYEQYF. DNA of the CDR3: TGTGCCAGCAGGACTAGCGTCTCCTACGAGCAGTACTTC.